This entry lists 2 T cell receptor beta chains sequenced from one sample in a study of blood T cell repertoires in COVID-19. This table comes from immunoSEQ multiplex PCR, and its TCRdb copy is limited to in-frame clones, with some not included. The sample carries 20,000 to 25,000 clones, about 80% recorded once. Source material: peripheral blood. The receptors derive from a man between 70 and 80 years old with acute or convalescent COVID-19.

The genes are TRBV27 and TRBJ1-2, with unresolved D. The CDR3 extends over 15 amino acids. Trimming shortened V by 8 bases and J by 8 bases, and 24 bases separated the two germline ends. The germline V gene encodes CDR1 MNHEY and CDR2 SMNVEV (reference sequence). CDR3 coding DNA: TGTGCCAGCGAGCTCAGAGAGGACTCCCGGGCGGGCTACACCTTC. Its protein product is CASELREDSRAGYTF.

The V and J genes are TRBV5-6 and TRBJ1-2; 9 nucleotides line up with TRBD1. The CDR3 extends over 15 amino acids. Trimming took 1 base from V and 8 from J; bases not matched to a gene: 9. Germline V gives CDR1 SGHDT, CDR2 YYEEEE. CDR3 in amino acids: CASSLTPGQGFGYTF. CDR3 DNA sequence: TGTGCCAGCAGCTTGACCCCCGGACAGGGGTTCGGCTACACCTTC.